These 24 T cell receptor beta chains share one sample of origin, sequenced in a study of beta chain features in type 1 diabetes. These receptors are not linked to any known antigen. cDNA synthesis used the whole RNA isolate, giving expressed TCRB sequences. Clones were sequenced by immunoSEQ multiplex PCR, and TCRdb holds only the in-frame ones, with some missing. The table includes about 180,000 clones, approximately 7.9% detected once. Study results and caveats: Type 1 diabetes patients had moderately but significantly shorter TCRB CDR3s in all four CD4+ subsets.

Sequences were obtained from central memory CD4+ T cells from blood. These receptors originate from a young man with type 1 diabetes.

CDR3 DNA sequence: TGTGCCAGCAGGAAGAGCGAGGGAGTCAACTATGGCTACACCTTC. It is translated as CASRKSEGVNYGYTF. J is TRBJ1-2 and V is TRBV28; D not resolved. This CDR3 is 15 amino acids long. Trimming removed 6 bases from V and 2 bases from J, with 16 bases in between. In germline, CDR1 is MDHEN, CDR2 SYDVKM.

This clone was counted only a few times. V gene TRBV6-6 combines with J gene TRBJ2-7; D possibly corresponds to TRBD1 (5 bases). Germline CDR1 is MNHNY and CDR2 is SVGAGI (reference sequence). The ends were cut back, 0 bases at V and 2 bases at J, with 8 bases in the middle. CDR3 length: 14 residues. CDR3 DNA: TGTGCCAGCAGTTACTCAAGGGGAACCTACGAGCAGTACTTC. Translating it yields CASSYSRGTYEQYF.

The CDR3 is CSVEGRGVNYGYTF. The CDR3 DNA sequence: TGCAGCGTTGAGGGCAGGGGGGTTAACTATGGCTACACCTTC. The chain uses TRBV29-1 and TRBJ1-2, with 7 bases lining up with TRBD1. The trim removed 3 bases at V and 1 base at J, leaving 5 bases unmatched. In germline, CDR1 is SQVTM, CDR2 ANQGSEA. This CDR3 is built from 14 residues.

This clone came up a few times. The V call is TRBV25-1, the J call TRBJ2-7; tentative D call: TRBD1 (6 bases). Looked up from germline, CDR1 is MGHDK and CDR2 is SYGVNS. The CDR3 contains 13 residues. With 5 bases removed from V and 2 bases from J, the gap between germline ends came to 10 bases. This CDR3 is CASSSWGPYEQYF. CDR3 nucleotides: TGTGCCAGCAGTTCTTGGGGGCCCTACGAGCAGTACTTC.

The chain joins TRBV7-2 to TRBJ2-1; 11 bases map to TRBD2. The CDR3 runs to 17 residues. Germline assignment: CDR1 SGHTA and CDR2 FQGNSA. V lost 3 bases, J lost 1 base, and 5 bases stayed unmatched. CDR3 bases: TGTGCCAGCAGCTTGGCTAGCGGGAGGCCTTCCTACAATGAGCAGTTCTTC. Translating gives CASSLASGRPSYNEQFF.

This clone was counted only a few times. The rearrangement joins TRBV28 to TRBJ1-5; TRBD1 agrees at 9 bases. The CDR3 runs 16 residues. Germline V gives CDR1 MDHEN, CDR2 SYDVKM. After removal of 6 bases from V and 5 bases from J, the junction contained 11 bases not matched to a gene. CDR3 nucleotides: TGTGCCAGCAGACCCACCTGGGGACAGGGTGATCAGCCCCAGCATTTT. Protein sequence: CASRPTWGQGDQPQHF.

The chain combines TRBV19 with TRBJ2-1; weak D call: TRBD1 (6 bases). There are 12 residues in the CDR3. Germline assignment: CDR1 LNHDA and CDR2 SQIVND (reference sequence). Trimming left V 4 bases short and J 8 bases short, with 9 bases between. The CDR3 bases are TGTGCCAGTAGTAGGCAGGGGTATGAGCAGTTCTTC. This gives the protein CASSRQGYEQFF.

The J gene is TRBJ2-2, the V gene TRBV10-3; D uncertain. Germline-derived CDR1 and CDR2 are ENHRY and SYGVKD. Deletions cut 0 bases from V and 6 bases from J, with 5 bases between. CDR3 length: 13 residues. In nucleotides, the CDR3 is TGTGCCATCAGTGAGTCGGGCCCCGGGGAGCTGTTTTTT. Translation gives CAISESGPGELFF.

J is TRBJ2-5 and V is TRBV6-1; D is ambiguous. The V gene lost 4 bases and the J gene lost 0 bases, with 12 bases spanning the gap. The CDR3 runs to 15 residues. The V gene's germline CDR1 is MNHNS and CDR2 SASEGT. CDR3 sequence (DNA): TGTGCCAGCAGTGTCGAAGAGTTGTACCAAGAGACCCAGTACTTC. Its translation: CASSVEELYQETQYF.

This chain joins TRBV6-6 and TRBJ2-7; the match to TRBD1 covers 11 bases. V trimming: 5 bases; J trimming: 2 bases; junction bases outside the gene matches: 5. Germline V gene data show CDR1 as MNHNY and CDR2 as SVGAGI (reference sequence). CDR3 length equals 15 residues. For the CDR3, the DNA is TGTGCCAGCAGTACGGGGACAGGGGGACCCTACGAGCAGTACTTC. Its translation: CASSTGTGGPYEQYF.

This clone was counted a few times. This chain uses TRBV4-2 with TRBJ2-5; perhaps TRBD2 as D (5 bases). The CDR3 runs 16 residues. The V and J ends lost 1 base and 2 bases respectively, with 14 bases between them. Germline CDR1 is LGHNA and CDR2 is YNFKEQ. CDR3 protein: CASSQGLGVGQETQYF. In DNA, the CDR3 is TGTGCCAGCAGCCAAGGATTGGGAGTAGGGCAAGAGACCCAGTACTTC.

The rearrangement uses TRBV2 and TRBJ1-2; a weak D match, TRBD1 (5 bases). V lost 0 bases and J lost 1, with 6 bases in between. The CDR3 totals 14 residues. CDR1 SNHLY and CDR2 FYNNEI come from the germline V gene. The CDR3 here is CASSEAGVNYGYTF. The CDR3 region has the DNA TGTGCCAGCAGTGAAGCAGGGGTTAACTATGGCTACACCTTC.

The J gene is TRBJ2-5, the V gene TRBV6-1; a weak D match, TRBD1 (6 bases). Germline V CDR1 and CDR2: MNHNS, SASEGT. Trimming took off 2 bases at V and 5 bases at J, with 15 bases between the two ends. The CDR3 is made up of 15 amino acids. CDR3 protein: CASSEWYRAEETQYF. Here the CDR3 DNA reads TGTGCCAGCAGTGAATGGTACAGGGCGGAGGAGACCCAGTACTTC.

In this sample, this clone turned up a few times. The chain links TRBV28 to TRBJ1-1, with a tentative D call TRBD1 (6 bases). The germline gives CDR1 MDHEN, CDR2 SYDVKM. V gave up 4 bases and J gave up 5 bases, with 20 bases separating them. The CDR3 length is 16 residues. CDR3: CASSSGGASRDTEAFF. The CDR3 bases are TGTGCCAGCAGTTCCGGGGGGGCCTCAAGGGATACTGAAGCTTTCTTT.

CDR3 amino acids: CASSLSNPGETQYF. DNA for the CDR3: TGTGCCAGCAGCCTATCGAACCCGGGAGAGACCCAGTACTTC. The genes are TRBV7-9 and TRBJ2-5; D uncertain. CDR3 length: 14 amino acids. The ends were cut back, 5 bases at V and 4 bases at J, with 14 bases in the middle. Germline V gene sequence: CDR1 SEHNR, CDR2 FQNEAQ (reference sequence).

Only a few counts were recorded for this clone. V and J are TRBV11-2 and TRBJ1-1; 9 positions match TRBD1. The CDR3 contains 14 residues. V shed 2 bases and J 5 bases; nucleotides not matched to a gene: 3. The germline CDR1 and CDR2 sequences are SGHAT and FQNNGV. As DNA, the CDR3 is TGTGCCAGCAGCTTATCTGGACAGGGGACTGAAGCTTTCTTT. Translating gives CASSLSGQGTEAFF.

This clone was detected a few times. The chain recombines TRBV6-6 with TRBJ1-2; D unresolved. The V and J ends lost 2 bases and 5 bases respectively, with 3 bases between them. The CDR3 covers 11 residues. The germline V gene encodes CDR1 MNHNY and CDR2 SVGAGI (reference sequence). The CDR3 loop reads CASSYQYGYTF. The CDR3 DNA reads TGTGCCAGCAGTTACCAATATGGCTACACCTTC.

In its sample, this clone was seen many times. The chain recombines TRBV7-2 with TRBJ1-2, with 8 positions matching TRBD1. V shed 6 bases, J shed 4 bases, and the junction held 10 bases outside the gene matches. Per germline, CDR1 SGHTA and CDR2 FQGNSA. The length of the CDR3 is 15 residues. The CDR3 spells CASSLGQGGLYGYTF. In DNA, the CDR3 is TGTGCCAGCAGTCTCGGACAGGGAGGACTCTATGGCTACACCTTC.

The table lists this clone with many counts. The chain carries TRBV14 and TRBJ2-3; D remains ambiguous. The CDR3 is made up of 12 amino acids. V gave up 0 bases and J gave up 8 bases, with 6 bases separating them. Germline V gene lookup returns CDR1 SGHDN and CDR2 FVKESK. The CDR3 sequence: CASSQDASTQYF. Written as DNA, the CDR3 is TGTGCCAGCAGCCAAGACGCTAGTACGCAGTATTTT.

The V gene is TRBV28, the J gene TRBJ2-5, with 8 bases matching TRBD2. The V segment lost 5 bases and the J segment 5 bases; nucleotides outside the gene matches: 10. The CDR3 consists of 15 residues. Per the germline V gene, CDR1 is MDHEN and CDR2 is SYDVKM. The CDR3 loop reads CASSPGGNRGETQYF. The CDR3 nucleotides are TGTGCCAGCAGTCCGGGAGGGAACCGGGGGGAGACCCAGTACTTC.

This rearrangement joins TRBV15 to TRBJ1-4; D possibly corresponds to TRBD1 (5 bases). V lost 1 base and J 0 bases, leaving 9 bases between the germline ends. Germline-derived CDR1 and CDR2 are LNHNV and YYDKDF (reference sequence). There are 16 residues in the CDR3. CDR3 nucleotide sequence: TGTGCCACCAGCAGAGGGGAAGGGGCAACTAATGAAAAACTGTTTTTT. Translation: CATSRGEGATNEKLFF. Supplemented by reference TRBV15 and TRBJ1-4, the full variable domain reads DAMVIQNPRYQVTQFGKPVTLSCSQTLNHNVMYWYQQKSSQAPKLLFHYYDKDFNNEADTPDNFQSRRPNTSFCFLDIRSPGLGDTAMYLCATSRGEGATNEKLFFGSGTQLSVL.

The CDR3 region has the DNA TGTGCCAGCAGGGGATCGACAGGGGTTAACGAGCAGTACTTC. Amino acids: CASRGSTGVNEQYF. The chain recombines TRBV2 with TRBJ2-7; TRBD1 aligns across 8 bases. The CDR3 covers 14 residues. Germline V gives CDR1 SNHLY, CDR2 FYNNEI. Trimming at V came to 6 bases and at J to 5 bases, leaving 9 bases not matched to a gene.

Only a few counts were recorded for this clone. The V and J genes are TRBV7-2 and TRBJ2-7; 9 bases map to TRBD2. Germline CDR1 reads SGHTA; CDR2 reads FQGNSA. V trimming: 4 bases; J trimming: 0 bases; junction bases outside the gene matches: 7. The length of the CDR3 is 16 residues. CDR3 nucleotides: TGTGCCAGCAGCTCTAGACTAGCGGTCAGCTCCTACGAGCAGTACTTC. Protein sequence: CASSSRLAVSSYEQYF.

This clone turned up a few times. This sequence joins TRBV28 and TRBJ2-7; 11 bases map to TRBD2. Germline V gene data show CDR1 as MDHEN and CDR2 as SYDVKM. V was clipped by 6 bases and J by 7 bases; unmatched bases: 5. This CDR3 spans 13 amino acids. CDR3 DNA sequence: TGTGCCAGCAGGACTAGCGGGAACGGGGAGCAGTACTTC. This encodes CASRTSGNGEQYF.